The next 27 T cell receptor beta chains were all read from a single sample in a study of cytomegalovirus exposure and HLA in healthy donors. With 60 Vbeta and 13 Jbeta primers, the PCR was carried out. Profiling relied on immunoSEQ multiplex PCR, and the TCRdb table lists in-frame clones only, not all of them. The profile covers under 150,000 clones, with 70% to 80% appearing a single time and roughly 1% taken by the ten largest. The sequenced sample was PBMCs. The receptors originated from a woman aged 55-70 years in good health and CMV-seronegative.

J is TRBJ1-4 and V is TRBV7-2; TRBD1 aligns across 7 bases. After removal of 5 bases from V and 5 bases from J, the junction contained 5 bases not matched to a gene. Germline V lookup: CDR1 SGHTA, CDR2 FQGNSA. CDR3 length: 14 residues. The CDR3 sequence: CASSQGQVNEKLFF. CDR3 DNA sequence: TGTGCCAGCAGCCAAGGACAGGTGAATGAAAAACTGTTTTTT.

V and J are TRBV29-1 and TRBJ2-7, with 15 bases matching TRBD2. V gave up 5 bases and J gave up 2 bases; unmatched junction bases: 4. Germline CDR1 and CDR2: SQVTM and ANQGSEA. The length of the CDR3 is 15 residues. The CDR3 region is CSVLGLAGGTYEQYF. DNA of the CDR3: TGCAGCGTTCTGGGACTAGCGGGGGGCACCTACGAGCAGTACTTC.

The rearrangement joins TRBV11-2 to TRBJ2-5, with 13 bases aligning to TRBD2. The CDR3 runs 17 residues. CDR1 and CDR2 (germline): SGHAT, FQNNGV. V was pared by 7 bases and J by 2 bases, with 10 bases of the junction left unmatched. This CDR3 is CASTKRTSGGPQETQYF. Here the CDR3 DNA reads TGTGCCAGCACCAAAAGGACTAGCGGGGGCCCTCAAGAGACCCAGTACTTC.

The chain employs TRBV23-1 and TRBJ1-6; D is unresolved. TRBV23-1 carries the ORF label, with uncertain function. CDR3 length: 17 residues. The V end lost 5 bases, the J end lost 10 bases, and 24 bases lay between the germline ends. The CDR3 loop is CASSSIVSGLGRSPLHF. The CDR3 nucleotides read TGCGCCAGCAGTTCAATCGTGAGCGGATTGGGCAGATCACCCCTCCACTTT.

The V gene is TRBV12-1, the J gene TRBJ2-7; the D call of TRBD2 is as the table states it, not checked on the DNA. TRBV12-1 is reported as a pseudogene. CDR3 length: 17 amino acids. As DNA, the CDR3 is TGTGCCAGCAGCTTTGAGGGGACTAGCGGGAGGGTGCTCGAGCAGTACTTC. This translates into CASSFEGTSGRVLEQYF.

This clone was counted between two and nine times. V usage is TRBV7-3 and J usage is TRBJ2-5; tentatively, D is TRBD2 (6 bases). Per the germline V gene, CDR1 is SGHTA and CDR2 is FQGTGA. The CDR3 has 15 residues. Trimming shortened V by 2 bases and J by 4 bases, and 14 bases separated the two germline ends. This CDR3 is CASSLRVGGIETQYF. In DNA, the CDR3 is TGTGCCAGCAGCTTACGGGTCGGGGGAATAGAGACCCAGTACTTC.

V is TRBV9 and J is TRBJ1-1; 7 nucleotides line up with TRBD1. The CDR3 sequence is 15 residues long. Germline CDR1 is SGDLS and CDR2 is YYNGEE. The V and J ends lost 3 bases and 3 bases, in that order; junction bases with no gene match: 8. The CDR3 sequence: CASSARDRRDTEAFF. DNA for the CDR3: TGTGCCAGCAGCGCGCGGGACAGAAGAGACACTGAAGCTTTCTTT. The variable domain in full, with the rest retrieved from reference TRBV9 and TRBJ1-1, is DSGVTQTPKHLITATGQRVTLRCSPRSGDLSVYWYQQSLDQGLQFLIQYYNGEERAKGNILERFSAQQFPDLHSELNLSSLELGDSALYFCASSARDRRDTEAFFGQGTRLTVV.

This clone was observed a handful of times. The rearrangement links TRBV7-3 to TRBJ2-2, with D tentatively TRBD1 (6 bases). Trimming pared 2 bases from V and 3 bases from J, leaving 13 bases between. Germline loops: CDR1 SGHTA, CDR2 FQGTGA. This CDR3 has 16 residues. The CDR3 protein is CASSLQGQVDTGELFF. Written as DNA, the CDR3 is TGTGCCAGCAGCTTACAGGGGCAGGTGGACACCGGGGAGCTGTTTTTT.

V gene TRBV19 combines with J gene TRBJ1-5; 11 bases line up with TRBD1. Germline V gene lookup returns CDR1 LNHDA and CDR2 SQIVND (reference sequence). Trimming cost V 3 bases and J 2 bases; bases outside gene matches: 9. This CDR3 contains 18 residues. The CDR3 DNA follows: TGTGCCAGTAGTATTCAGGGACAGGGGGTTGTGGGCAATCAGCCCCAGCATTTT. Translated, it gives CASSIQGQGVVGNQPQHF.

The rearrangement links TRBV10-1 to TRBJ2-7; 7 bases line up with TRBD2. CDR1 WNHNN and CDR2 SYGVQD come from the germline V gene (reference sequence). This CDR3 has 15 residues. The junction had 3 bases not matched to a gene; V was cut back by 0 bases and J by 1 base. CDR3 bases: TGCGCCAGCAGTGAGTCCGGCGGGGGTTCCTACGAGCAGTACTTC. Translated, it gives CASSESGGGSYEQYF.

This clone came up once. This rearrangement joins TRBV19 to TRBJ1-5; maybe TRBD1 (5 bases). Germline V gene sequence: CDR1 LNHDA, CDR2 SQIVND (reference sequence). V lost 6 bases and J lost 9, with 21 bases in between. The CDR3 runs to 15 residues. CDR3: CASSAREGLRSPQHF. In DNA, the CDR3 is TGTGCCAGTAGCGCTAGGGAGGGGTTACGGTCGCCCCAGCATTTT.

This chain links TRBV25-1 with TRBJ2-7; D not resolved. CDR1 MGHDK and CDR2 SYGVNS come from the germline V gene. CDR3 size: 12 residues. V shed 2 bases and J shed 3 bases, with 5 bases lying between them. Here the CDR3 DNA reads TGTGCCAGCAGTGAAGCCTACTACGAGCAGTACTTC. It translates to CASSEAYYEQYF.

This chain uses TRBV18 with TRBJ1-1; D perhaps matches TRBD1 (5 bases). This CDR3 is built from 14 residues. V lost 1 base and J 0 bases, leaving 6 bases between the germline ends. Germline CDR1 KGHSH, CDR2 LQKENI. Here the CDR3 reads CASSPRTMNTEAFF. The CDR3 DNA sequence: TGTGCCAGCTCACCACGGACAATGAACACTGAAGCTTTCTTT. Looking up the rest from reference TRBV18 and TRBJ1-1 gives the full variable domain: NAGVMQNPRHLVRRRGQEARLRCSPMKGHSHVYWYRQLPEEGLKFMVYLQKENIIDESGMPKERFSAEFPKEGPSILRIQQVVRGDSAAYFCASSPRTMNTEAFFGQGTRLTVV.

This chain joins TRBV6-5 and TRBJ2-7, with TRBD1 identical over 11 bases. The CDR3 length is 15 residues. Trimming took 5 bases from V and 4 from J; bases not matched to a gene: 7. Germline CDR1 reads MNHEY; CDR2 reads SVGAGI. The CDR3 reads CASSAYGQGAYEQYF. Written as DNA, the CDR3 is TGTGCCAGCAGTGCCTATGGACAGGGGGCATACGAGCAGTACTTC.

The chain uses TRBV6-1 and TRBJ2-3, with TRBD1 matching 10 bases. Looked up from germline, CDR1 is MNHNS and CDR2 is SASEGT. The CDR3 contains 13 residues. J gave up 3 bases and V 8 bases, and 2 bases lay outside the gene matches. CDR3 in DNA: TGTGCCAGCCGGGACAGGGGTACAGATACGCAGTATTTT. Residues: CASRDRGTDTQYF.

V usage is TRBV11-3 and J usage is TRBJ2-1, with 11 nucleotides matching TRBD2. The J segment lost 5 bases and the V segment lost 4 bases, leaving 1 base of the junction unmatched. CDR1 SGHNT and CDR2 YENEEA come from the germline V gene. CDR3 length equals 14 residues. In DNA, the CDR3 is TGTGCCAGCAGCTGGGGACTAGCGGACAATGAGCAGTTCTTC. Protein: CASSWGLADNEQFF.

V usage is TRBV5-5 and J usage is TRBJ2-2; TRBD2 agrees at 11 bases. The CDR3 loop spans 16 amino acids. V trimming: 3 bases; J trimming: 4 bases; junction bases outside the gene matches: 5. Germline V gives CDR1 SGHKS, CDR2 YYEKEE (reference sequence). The CDR3 DNA reads as TGTGCCAGCAGCTCAACCGGGACTAGCGGCACCGGGGAGCTGTTTTTT. It specifies CASSSTGTSGTGELFF. The full variable domain, rest sourced from reference TRBV5-5 and TRBJ2-2, is DAGVTQSPTHLIKTRGQQVTLRCSPISGHKSVSWYQQVLGQGPQFIFQYYEKEERGRGNFPDRFSARQFPNYSSELNVNALLLGDSALYLCASSSTGTSGTGELFFGEGSRLTVL.

V usage is TRBV6-1 and J usage is TRBJ2-3; maybe TRBD1 (5 bases). Germline lookup yields CDR1 MNHNS and CDR2 SASEGT. CDR3 length: 14 residues. Between the trimmed V and J ends, which lost 8 bases and 1 base, there was a span of 13 bases. DNA of the CDR3: TGTGCCAGCCAGTCGCAGGGTGGCACAGATACGCAGTATTTT. Translating gives CASQSQGGTDTQYF.

This sequence joins TRBV28 and TRBJ1-1, with D perhaps TRBD1 (5 bases). The CDR3 extends over 16 amino acids. The V end lost 4 bases, the J end lost 0 bases, and 15 bases lay between the germline ends. CDR1 is MDHEN, CDR2 SYDVKM, per germline. The CDR3 loop is CASSSRPMDMNTEAFF. CDR3 nucleotides: TGTGCCAGCAGTTCCCGCCCCATGGACATGAACACTGAAGCTTTCTTT.

This chain links TRBV15 with TRBJ2-7, with 9 bases fitting TRBD2. Trimming removed 0 bases from V and 6 bases from J; junction bases left unmatched: 15. The CDR3 is 18 residues long. CDR1 and CDR2 from the germline V gene are LNHNV and YYDKDF (reference sequence). The CDR3 sequence: CATSRDKRGDPWDGEQYF. As DNA, the CDR3 is TGTGCCACCAGCAGAGATAAGCGGGGGGACCCCTGGGATGGCGAGCAGTACTTC.

The chain uses TRBV18 and TRBJ2-1; TRBD1 matches 11 bases. V trimming: 2 bases; J trimming: 1 base; junction bases outside the gene matches: 7. CDR3 length: 18 amino acids. The germline gives CDR1 KGHSH, CDR2 LQKENI. The CDR3 DNA reads TGTGCCAGCTCACCATGGACAGGGGGCGCCGGGTCCTACAATGAGCAGTTCTTC. Encoded protein: CASSPWTGGAGSYNEQFF.

This rearrangement joins TRBV11-3 to TRBJ2-1, with D possibly matching TRBD1 (6 bases). This CDR3 has 17 residues. Trimming stripped 4 bases from V and 5 bases from J, with 21 bases between. Germline V CDR1 and CDR2: SGHNT, YENEEA. The DNA for the CDR3 is TGTGCCAGCAGCTGGGGGCAGACCTGGCATGCGGACAATGAGCAGTTCTTC. It codes for CASSWGQTWHADNEQFF.

The chain carries TRBV27 and TRBJ2-5; the D gene is possibly TRBD2 (5 bases). V lost 3 bases and J 3 bases, leaving 8 bases between the germline ends. This CDR3 has 13 amino acids. From germline, CDR1 is MNHEY and CDR2 SMNVEV (reference sequence). CDR3 sequence (DNA): TGTGCCAGCAGTTTCGGAGGAGAAGAGACCCAGTACTTC. As protein: CASSFGGEETQYF.

The chain has TRBV7-2 and TRBJ2-5; possible D gene TRBD1, 5 bases. Germline CDR1 reads SGHTA; CDR2 reads FQGNSA. The CDR3 is made up of 13 amino acids. V lost 3 bases, J lost 4 bases, and 9 bases lay in between. The CDR3 nucleotides read TGTGCCAGCAGCTTTAGTCAGGGAGAGACCCAGTACTTC. This translates into CASSFSQGETQYF.

The chain links TRBV11-3 to TRBJ2-2, with D unresolved. Germline CDR1 and CDR2: SGHNT and YENEEA. The V end was cut by 2 bases, the J end by 8 bases, with 3 bases between. This CDR3 is 11 amino acids long. The CDR3, as DNA: TGTGCCAGCAGCTTACATGGGGAGCTGTTTTTT. Translated: CASSLHGELFF. Based on the CDR3 plus reference TRBV11-3 and TRBJ2-2, the full variable domain is EAGVVQSPRYKIIEKKQPVAFWCNPISGHNTLYWYLQNLGQGPELLIRYENEEAVDDSQLPKDRFSAERLKGVDSTLKIQPAELGDSAVYLCASSLHGELFFGEGSRLTVL.

This clone turned up a few times. This sequence joins TRBV18 and TRBJ2-5, with unresolved D. The CDR3 totals 14 residues. Germline assignment: CDR1 KGHSH and CDR2 LQKENI. The V gene lost 6 bases and the J gene lost 2 bases, with 13 bases spanning the gap. CDR3 DNA sequence: TGTGCCAGCTCGGAACGGGTCGGGCAAGAGACCCAGTACTTC. This translates into CASSERVGQETQYF.

On this clone itself: One end of the junction is discordant with germline, which a read error may explain. The chain couples TRBV7-9 to TRBJ2-5; the D gene is possibly TRBD1 (6 bases). The CDR3 consists of 16 residues. Looked up from germline, CDR1 is SEHNR and CDR2 is FQNEAQ (reference sequence). CDR3 nucleotide sequence: TGTGCCAGCAGCTTAGGATCAGGACAGAAAAAAGAGGCCCAGTACTTC. Residues: CASSLGSGQKKEAQYF.